These 28 T cell receptor beta chains were sequenced from one sample in a study of molecular identifiers for immune sequencing clone quantification. TCRdb fed the PCR reads into MiXCR, producing one record per CDR3 protein. The sample includes around 470,000 distinct CDR3 sequences, about 25% of them seen just once. The specimen was naive CD8+ T cells from blood, with Jurkat cell RNA spiked in. As for subset: FACS-sorted CD8+CD4-CCR7+CD45RA+ naive T cells. The receptors were sampled from a human donor in good health. Some libraries in this study had Jurkat cell RNA spiked in.

This clonotype was counted a few times. The chain has TRBV6-1 and TRBJ2-2; no firm D call. The CDR3 is made up of 12 amino acids. Trimming removed 2 bases at V and 6 bases at J, with 4 bases between. Germline V gene sequence: CDR1 MNHNS, CDR2 SASEGT. CDR3 sequence: CASSERAGELFF. As DNA, the CDR3 is TGTGCCAGCAGTGAAAGGGCCGGGGAGCTGTTTTTT.

This clonotype turned up a few times. The gene calls are TRBV6-2 or TRBV6-3 and TRBJ2-3; tentatively, D is TRBD2 (6 bases). Germline V gives CDR1 MNHEY, CDR2 SVGEGT. The CDR3 spans 16 residues. V lost 5 bases and J lost 1, with 16 bases in between. In nucleotides, the CDR3 is TGTGCCAGCAGTCCCTCTTCGTGGGGGGGCACAGATACGCAGTATTTT. Its protein product is CASSPSSWGGTDTQYF.

Concerning this clonotype itself: The junction differs from germline at one of its ends, possibly a read error. V usage is TRBV25-1 and J usage is TRBJ2-4; tentatively, D is TRBD2 (5 bases). The CDR3 has 13 residues. Germline V gene lookup returns CDR1 MGHDK and CDR2 SYGVNS. The CDR3: CACSETPQEVQYF. The CDR3 DNA sequence: TGTGCCTGCAGTGAAACACCCCAGGAGGTTCAGTACTTC.

This clonotype was counted many times. V and J are TRBV6-6 and TRBJ2-3, with 9 positions matching TRBD2. This CDR3 is 17 amino acids long. V dropped 6 bases and J dropped 3; count of bases not matched to a gene: 13. The germline V gene has CDR1 MNHNY and CDR2 SVGAGI (reference sequence). CDR3 protein: CASSRDPSGIFTDTQYF. The CDR3 coding sequence is TGTGCCAGCAGCCGCGATCCTAGCGGGATATTTACAGATACGCAGTATTTT.

This clonotype was counted at least ten times. The chain joins TRBV29-1 to TRBJ2-3; D is uncertain. V lost 6 bases to trimming and J lost 2 bases, with 3 bases between them. Germline assignment: CDR1 SQVTM and CDR2 ANQGSEA. This CDR3 spans 10 amino acids. CDR3 coding DNA: TGCAGCGTGTACACAGATACGCAGTATTTT. Protein: CSVYTDTQYF.

To note about this clonotype: The junction shows a germline mismatch at one end, possibly a read error. This chain links TRBV5-6 with TRBJ2-5; 7 bases are a match to TRBD1. The length of the CDR3 is 14 residues. Germline loops: CDR1 SGHDT, CDR2 YYEEEE. The CDR3 DNA is TGTGCCAGCAGCTTGAGGGGGACAGTAGAGCCCCAGTACTTC. Translating gives CASSLRGTVEPQYF.

This clonotype was seen many times. The V call is TRBV13, the J call TRBJ1-1; D remains unclear. V was pared by 5 bases and J by 0 bases, with 16 bases between. The germline V gene has CDR1 PRHDT and CDR2 FYEKMQ (reference sequence). This CDR3 spans 16 amino acids. CDR3 residues: CASSPGLAGMNTEAFF. The CDR3 DNA is TGTGCCAGCAGCCCCGGCTTAGCAGGCATGAACACTGAAGCTTTCTTT.

This clonotype has more than one count but fewer than ten. DNA for the CDR3: TGCAGTGCTAGAGATAGGGGACAACTCAATCAGCCCCAGCATTTT. Its translation is CSARDRGQLNQPQHF. V gene TRBV20-1 combines with J gene TRBJ1-5; perhaps TRBD1 as D (6 bases). CDR3 length: 15 amino acids. Trimming cost V 0 bases and J 3 bases, with 12 bases left between them. From germline, CDR1 is DFQATT and CDR2 SNEGSKA (reference sequence).

This clonotype has ten or more counts. The V and J genes are TRBV7-9 and TRBJ2-3; 9 positions agree with TRBD2. This CDR3 comprises 15 residues. CDR1 is SEHNR, CDR2 FQNEAQ, per germline (reference sequence). With 5 bases clipped from V and 2 bases from J, the junction kept 5 bases outside the gene matches. Here the CDR3 DNA reads TGTGCCAGCAGCCGCAGCGGGGGGTACACAGATACGCAGTATTTT. This gives the protein CASSRSGGYTDTQYF.

V gene TRBV27 combines with J gene TRBJ2-7, with TRBD1 as a possible D gene (5 bases). Germline CDR1 MNHEY, CDR2 SMNVEV (reference sequence). CDR3 length: 14 amino acids. V was trimmed by 5 bases and J by 3 bases, leaving 14 bases between them. The CDR3: CASSIKAGNYEQYF. The CDR3 DNA reads TGTGCCAGCAGTATAAAAGCAGGGAACTACGAGCAGTACTTC.

The chain is built from TRBV4-1 and TRBJ2-3; D is undetermined. Trimming shortened V by 0 bases and J by 0 bases, and 16 bases separated the two germline ends. There are 18 residues in the CDR3. Germline assignment: CDR1 MGHRA and CDR2 YSYEKL. The CDR3 DNA is TGCGCCAGCAGCCAAGATTTAGCAGGACCGTCTAGCACAGATACGCAGTATTTT. It is translated as CASSQDLAGPSSTDTQYF.

To note about this clonotype: An end of the junction differs from the germline gene, which may be a read error. The rearrangement uses TRBV20-1 and TRBJ1-3; TRBD1 aligns across 7 bases. CDR1 and CDR2 (germline): DFQATT, SNEGSKA (reference sequence). This CDR3 contains 17 residues. The DNA of the CDR3 is TGCAGTGCTAGTCCCATTGGGACAGCAGGGTCTGGAAACATCATATATTTT. Translated, it gives CSASPIGTAGSGNIIYF.

The V and J genes are TRBV5-4 and TRBJ2-7; 8 nucleotides align to TRBD2. Germline V gives CDR1 SGHNT, CDR2 YYREEE (reference sequence). The CDR3 has 15 amino acids. The junction had 7 bases not matched to a gene; V was cut back by 3 bases and J by 2 bases. CDR3 sequence: CASSSKRERPYEQYF. The CDR3 DNA sequence: TGTGCCAGCAGCTCCAAGCGGGAGCGACCCTACGAGCAGTACTTC.

A word on this clonotype: At one end, the junction sequence differs from germline, possibly due to a read error. The genes are TRBV6-2 or TRBV6-3 and TRBJ2-4, with D possibly being TRBD1 or TRBD2 (5 bases each). This CDR3 contains 15 residues. Germline CDR1 MNHEY, CDR2 SVGEGT. This chain's CDR3 is CASSFRGPAKNIQCF. The CDR3 nucleotides are TGTGCCAGCAGTTTTAGGGGACCAGCCAAAAACATTCAGTGCTTC.

This clonotype was picked up many times. The chain links TRBV28 to TRBJ2-2, with D unresolved. The CDR3 runs 15 residues. Trimming left V 2 bases short and J 2 bases short, with 9 bases between. Looked up from germline, CDR1 is MDHEN and CDR2 is SYDVKM. The CDR3 protein is CASSLIAENTGELFF. The CDR3 nucleotides read TGTGCCAGCAGTTTAATTGCGGAAAACACCGGGGAGCTGTTTTTT.

This clonotype was observed many times. The gene calls are TRBV12-3 or TRBV12-4 and TRBJ1-2, with no clear D. Trimming removed 5 bases from V and 1 base from J, with 14 bases in between. The length of the CDR3 is 15 residues. Here the CDR3 reads CASSPAPSDNYGYTF. CDR3 DNA sequence: TGTGCCAGCAGTCCCGCCCCTTCGGATAACTATGGCTACACCTTC.

The sample holds a few counts of this clonotype. The CDR3 region has the DNA TGTGCCAGCAGTGAAATAGCGGGGGGAATTCGGGGCACAGATACGCAGTATTTT. Protein product: CASSEIAGGIRGTDTQYF. The rearrangement links TRBV2 to TRBJ2-3; the match to TRBD2 covers 10 bases. CDR1 and CDR2 (germline): SNHLY, FYNNEI. The length of the CDR3 is 18 residues. Unmatched junction bases numbered 9, after V lost 2 bases and J lost 1 base.

This clonotype was counted ten times or more. The V gene is TRBV11-2, the J gene TRBJ2-1, with 7 nucleotides matching TRBD1. This CDR3 comprises 14 residues. CDR1 is SGHAT, CDR2 FQNNGV, per germline. V gave up 4 bases and J gave up 7 bases; unmatched junction bases: 7. CDR3 nucleotide sequence: TGTGCCAGCAGCTCGACAGGGTTGGGTAATGAGCAGTTCTTC. Translating it yields CASSSTGLGNEQFF. The variable domain in full, with the rest retrieved from reference TRBV11-2 and TRBJ2-1, is EAGVAQSPRYKIIEKRQSVAFWCNPISGHATLYWYQQILGQGPKLLIQFQNNGVVDDSQLPKDRFSAERLKGVDSTLKIQPAKLEDSAVYLCASSSTGLGNEQFFGPGTRLTVL.

Comment on this clonotype: A much larger clone lies one base from this, so it may be a read error. The chain combines TRBV12-3 or TRBV12-4 with TRBJ2-5, with 7 bases that match TRBD2. The V and J ends lost 8 bases and 4 bases, in that order; junction bases with no gene match: 16. The CDR3 covers 16 residues. CDR3 protein: CASGPSGPFLLETQYF. DNA of the CDR3: TGTGCCAGCGGCCCTAGCGGCCCCTTCCTTTTAGAGACCCAGTACTTC.

About this clonotype itself: At one of its ends the junction is not consistent with the germline gene, which may arise from a read error. The chain links TRBV19 to TRBJ2-7; TRBD2 aligns across 13 bases. CDR1 is LNHDA, CDR2 SQIVND, per germline (reference sequence). The CDR3 loop spans 17 amino acids. The CDR3 spells CASSTRTGLAGVVEQHF. The CDR3 DNA sequence: TGTGCCAGTAGTACACGAACCGGACTAGCGGGAGTGGTTGAGCAGCACTTC.

This chain connects TRBV10-3 to TRBJ1-4; D not resolved. V gave up 4 bases and J gave up 4 bases, with 13 bases separating them. Per germline, CDR1 ENHRY and CDR2 SYGVKD. The CDR3 has 15 amino acids. CDR3 loop: CAISAALDGNEKLFF. CDR3 sequence (DNA): TGTGCCATCAGTGCAGCCCTTGACGGTAATGAAAAACTGTTTTTT.

This clonotype was detected only a few times. This CDR3 is CASSKEEDRGGEQYF. CDR3 nucleotide sequence: TGTGCCAGCAGCAAAGAGGAGGACAGGGGGGGCGAGCAGTACTTC. The V gene is TRBV21-1, the J gene TRBJ2-7; the D segment call TRBD1 is taken from the table without a DNA check. TRBV21-1 is a documented pseudogene. The CDR3 has 15 residues.

In the case of this clonotype: A clone one base away is much larger, so this may be a read error. This chain uses TRBV7-9 with TRBJ2-3, with TRBD1 matching 7 bases. Germline V gene lookup returns CDR1 SEHNR and CDR2 FQNEAQ (reference sequence). The CDR3 sequence is 14 residues long. DNA for the CDR3: TGTACCAGCAGCTTGGGACAGAGGACAGATACGCAGTATTTT. Its translation is CTSSLGQRTDTQYF. Full variable domain (outside the CDR3, taken from reference TRBV7-9 and TRBJ2-3): DTGVSQNPRHKITKRGQNVTFRCDPISEHNRLYWYRQTLGQGPEFLTYFQNEAQLEKSRLLSDRFSAERPKGSFSTLEIQRTEQGDSAMYLCTSSLGQRTDTQYFGPGTRLTVL.

CDR3 in DNA: TGTGCCAGCAGCCTACTAGCGGGGGATATCTACGAGCAGTACTTC. It translates to CASSLLAGDIYEQYF. The rearrangement links TRBV14 to TRBJ2-7; TRBD2 matches at 11 bases. V gave up 4 bases and J gave up 3 bases; unmatched junction bases: 5. This CDR3 comprises 15 residues. Germline loops: CDR1 SGHDN, CDR2 FVKESK.

This clonotype was seen ten or more times. The V gene is TRBV30, the J gene TRBJ2-7; D is ambiguous. Per germline, CDR1 GTSNPN and CDR2 SVGIG (reference sequence). The CDR3 covers 12 residues. V was cut by 0 bases and J by 6 bases, with 9 bases left in between. CDR3: CAWSVLGLEQYF. CDR3 bases: TGTGCCTGGAGTGTACTCGGGCTCGAGCAGTACTTC.

This clonotype was recorded a few times. This chain uses TRBV11-2 with TRBJ2-1; D call uncertain. The CDR3 is 16 amino acids. With 4 bases removed from V and 6 bases from J, the gap between germline ends came to 19 bases. The germline CDR1 and CDR2 sequences are SGHAT and FQNNGV. The CDR3 spells CASSSYTVTKVNEQFF. DNA of the CDR3: TGTGCCAGCAGCTCCTACACCGTGACAAAGGTCAATGAGCAGTTCTTC.

Note on this clonotype: An end of the junction differs from the germline gene, which may be a read error. The V and J genes are TRBV27 and TRBJ2-6; TRBD2 matches at 9 bases. The CDR3 totals 17 residues. Germline V gene sequence: CDR1 MNHEY, CDR2 SMNVEV (reference sequence). CDR3 region: CASSLLAGRSGANALTF. The CDR3 nucleotides are TGTGCCAGCAGTTTACTAGCGGGGCGCTCTGGGGCCAACGCCCTGACTTTC.

The J gene is TRBJ1-1, the V gene TRBV12-3 or TRBV12-4; D perhaps matches TRBD1 (5 bases). V was clipped by 6 bases and J by 8 bases, with 16 bases between them. The CDR3 runs to 13 residues. The CDR3 loop reads CASSSGRSVEAFF. The CDR3 bases are TGTGCCAGCAGCTCGGGACGTTCAGTAGAAGCTTTCTTT.